This TCR beta chain was recovered during a study of CD8+ T cells in alopecia areata. This sample's treatment: oral pan-JAK inhibitor, 5-10 mg twice daily. Both peripheral blood and punch biopsies of lesional scalp skin were obtained from patients who had alopecia areata. This clone was seen more than once but under ten times. Its target is not known. V lost 5 bases and J lost 4, with 6 bases in between. CDR1 is SGHRS, CDR2 YFSETQ, per germline. The CDR3 extends over 11 amino acids. Extraction of RNA preceded its reverse transcription into cDNA, which served as the sequencing template. Profiled with immunoSEQ multiplex PCR; TCRdb holds only in-frame clones, not every one. The sample includes 180,000 or so clones, around 51% of them seen just once. Overall study findings and caveats: Uncertainty about whether baseline CD8+ expansion is linked to response remains, with one nonresponder. Scalp clonality and expanded CD8+ clones among the top 100 were significantly decreased by tofacitinib.

The sequences come from CD8+ T cells sorted from blood, collected around week 54, from a patient treated with tofacitinib. This TCR was recovered from a human donor with alopecia areata. The chain couples TRBV5-1 to TRBJ1-1; TRBD1 might be the D (6 bases). Here the CDR3 reads CASRDSTEAFF. In DNA form, the CDR3 reads TGCGCCAGCAGGGACAGCACTGAAGCTTTCTTT.